The next 22 T cell receptor beta chains were all read from a single sample in a study of T-cell reconstitution after alpha-beta-depleted transplantation in children. The TCRbeta library was prepared with unique molecular identifiers. Using its own MiXCR run on the PCR reads, TCRdb lists one record per CDR3 protein. This table has about 170,000 distinct CDR3 sequences, 11% appearing once. This material consisted of PBMCs, taken before TCRalphabeta/CD19-depleted stem cell transplant. Receptors were obtained from a boy under 10 years old with acute myeloid leukemia, due to receive a stem cell transplant.

This clonotype appeared many times. The rearrangement joins TRBV12-3 or TRBV12-4 to TRBJ2-1, with D perhaps TRBD1 or TRBD2 (6 bases each). The V gene lost 5 bases and the J gene lost 8 bases, with 22 bases spanning the gap. The CDR3 is 16 amino acids. CDR3 in DNA: TGTGCCAGCAGTACCGGCGATGGGGGGCCGTTAGATGAGCAGTTCTTC. Residues: CASSTGDGGPLDEQFF.

This clonotype was recorded at least ten times. The rearrangement uses TRBV7-3 and TRBJ1-3; no clear D. CDR3 length: 16 residues. Germline values: CDR1 SGHTA, CDR2 FQGTGA. V lost 2 bases, J lost 0 bases, and 11 bases lay in between. Here the CDR3 DNA reads TGTGCCAGCAGCTTAGGGCCGGCGAGCTCTGGAAACACCATATATTTT. It translates to CASSLGPASSGNTIYF. Variable domain in full (rest from reference TRBV7-3 and TRBJ1-3): GAGVSQTPSNKVTEKGKYVELRCDPISGHTALYWYRQSLGQGPEFLIYFQGTGAADDSGLPNDRFFAVRPEGSVSTLKIQRTERGDSAVYLCASSLGPASSGNTIYFGEGSWLTVV.

The sample holds many counts of this clonotype. The V call is TRBV7-2, the J call TRBJ2-1; 10 bases are shared with TRBD2. V gave up 3 bases and J gave up 2 bases; unmatched junction bases: 1. Germline values: CDR1 SGHTA, CDR2 FQGNSA. The CDR3 extends over 15 amino acids. The CDR3 is CASSFGTSAYNEQFF. The DNA of the CDR3 is TGTGCCAGCAGCTTTGGGACTAGCGCCTACAATGAGCAGTTCTTC.

Many counts were recorded for this clonotype. This rearrangement joins TRBV2 to TRBJ1-5, with D perhaps matching TRBD1 (6 bases). This CDR3 comprises 14 residues. V lost 3 bases to trimming and J lost 3 bases, with 9 bases between them. Germline V gives CDR1 SNHLY, CDR2 FYNNEI. The CDR3 is CASSDWGLNQPQHF. The CDR3 DNA sequence: TGTGCCAGCAGTGATTGGGGGCTCAATCAGCCCCAGCATTTT.

In its sample, this clonotype was seen many times. This chain links TRBV5-1 with TRBJ1-1; D might be TRBD1 (5 bases). This CDR3 contains 16 residues. Germline CDR1 and CDR2: SGHRS and YFSETQ. V lost 0 bases and J 1 base, leaving 13 bases between the germline ends. Here the CDR3 DNA reads TGCGCCAGCAGCTTGGATGGGACGCCTTCGAACACTGAAGCTTTCTTT. This encodes CASSLDGTPSNTEAFF.

This clonotype has a count of ten or more. The chain has TRBV4-2 and TRBJ2-7; 12 bases map to TRBD2. CDR1 is LGHNA and CDR2 is YNFKEQ in the germline V gene. V lost 0 bases and J lost 4; bases outside the gene matches: 4. CDR3 length equals 16 residues. DNA for the CDR3: TGTGCCAGCAGCCAAGATCCTAGCGGGAGGGGTTACGAGCAGTACTTC. Protein product: CASSQDPSGRGYEQYF.

This clonotype was seen at least ten times. The chain recombines TRBV12-3 or TRBV12-4 with TRBJ2-7, with TRBD1 matching 10 bases. J was trimmed by 6 bases and V by 6 bases; bases with no gene match: 8. This CDR3 is built from 14 residues. For the CDR3, the DNA is TGTGCCAGCAGACAGGGACAGGGGAACGGCGAGCAGTACTTC. Translated, it gives CASRQGQGNGEQYF.

The rearrangement uses TRBV5-1 and TRBJ1-1; D unclear. The germline gives CDR1 SGHRS, CDR2 YFSETQ. This CDR3 spans 14 amino acids. Trimming took off 0 bases at V and 2 bases at J, with 8 bases between the two ends. CDR3 loop: CASSLGSVNTEAFF. As DNA, the CDR3 is TGCGCCAGCAGCTTGGGGTCCGTTAACACTGAAGCTTTCTTT. The full variable domain, its missing parts supplied by reference TRBV5-1 and TRBJ1-1, is KAGVTQTPRYLIKTRGQQVTLSCSPISGHRSVSWYQQTPGQGLQFLFEYFSETQRNKGNFPGRFSGRQFSNSRSEMNVSTLELGDSALYLCASSLGSVNTEAFFGQGTRLTVV.

This clonotype has at least ten counts. The V call is TRBV7-9, the J call TRBJ2-7; D uncertain. The V gene's germline CDR1 is SEHNR and CDR2 FQNEAQ (reference sequence). Trimming left V 6 bases short and J 0 bases short, with 12 bases between. The CDR3 loop spans 14 amino acids. The CDR3: CASRDSWSSYEQYF. The CDR3 DNA reads as TGTGCCAGCAGAGACTCCTGGAGCTCCTACGAGCAGTACTTC. Together with reference TRBV7-9 and TRBJ2-7, the CDR3 gives the full variable domain: DTGVSQNPRHKITKRGQNVTFRCDPISEHNRLYWYRQTLGQGPEFLTYFQNEAQLEKSRLLSDRFSAERPKGSFSTLEIQRTEQGDSAMYLCASRDSWSSYEQYFGPGTRLTVT.

This clonotype came up many times. The V call is TRBV10-3, the J call TRBJ2-1, with D unresolved. Germline V lookup: CDR1 ENHRY, CDR2 SYGVKD. The V end was cut by 6 bases, the J end by 8 bases, with 11 bases between. This CDR3 has 12 amino acids. CDR3 protein: CAIRTPWDEQFF. The CDR3 DNA reads as TGTGCCATCAGGACGCCTTGGGATGAGCAGTTCTTC.

This clonotype has a count of ten or more. The chain links TRBV5-1 to TRBJ1-2; D gene ambiguous. Germline-derived CDR1 and CDR2 are SGHRS and YFSETQ. This CDR3 is 14 amino acids long. The V gene lost 0 bases and the J gene lost 3 bases, with 9 bases spanning the gap. CDR3 in DNA: TGCGCCAGCAGCTTGGAAGGACGGCACTATGGCTACACCTTC. This codes for CASSLEGRHYGYTF.

J is TRBJ2-3 and V is TRBV12-3 or TRBV12-4; TRBD2 is a possible D gene (6 bases). V was shortened by 6 bases and J by 6 bases, with 13 bases between the two germline ends. The CDR3 covers 13 residues. The CDR3 nucleotides read TGTGCCAGCAGGTTTGGGACTTCGGATACGCAGTATTTT. Its translation: CASRFGTSDTQYF.

This clonotype was counted at least ten times. The chain combines TRBV9 with TRBJ1-1, with D maybe TRBD1 (5 bases). The CDR3 length is 13 residues. From germline, CDR1 is SGDLS and CDR2 YYNGEE. V gave up 8 bases and J gave up 4 bases, with 15 bases separating them. In DNA, the CDR3 is TGTGCCAGTGCGTGGGGGGACGGCACTGAAGCTTTCTTT. It yields the protein CASAWGDGTEAFF.

This clonotype appeared many times. The chain combines TRBV6-2 or TRBV6-3 with TRBJ2-3, with 11 bases identical to TRBD2. Germline CDR1 is MNHEY and CDR2 is SVGEGT. The CDR3 extends over 21 amino acids. V lost 2 bases, J lost 3 bases, and 19 bases stayed unmatched. The CDR3 protein is CASSYPTQGDVSGRGTDTQYF. In nucleotides, the CDR3 is TGTGCCAGCAGTTACCCTACCCAGGGGGACGTTAGCGGGAGGGGAACAGATACGCAGTATTTT.

At least ten counts were recorded for this clonotype. This rearrangement joins TRBV24-1 to TRBJ2-1; D remains ambiguous. With 5 bases removed from V and 4 bases from J, the gap between germline ends came to 2 bases. The CDR3 contains 11 residues. The germline V gene has CDR1 KGHDR and CDR2 SFDVKD. The CDR3 spells CATSAYNEQFF. CDR3 sequence (DNA): TGTGCCACCAGTGCATACAATGAGCAGTTCTTC.

This clonotype was observed many times. The rearrangement links TRBV27 to TRBJ1-1; D not certain. Germline lookup yields CDR1 MNHEY and CDR2 SMNVEV (reference sequence). V lost 4 bases and J lost 5, with 11 bases in between. The CDR3 has 13 amino acids. The CDR3 coding sequence is TGTGCCAGCAGTTCCCCTCGGCGTACTGAAGCTTTCTTT. It translates to CASSSPRRTEAFF.

In this sample, this clonotype turned up many times. The V call is TRBV7-8, the J call TRBJ2-3, with a weak D call TRBD1 (5 bases). The length of the CDR3 is 16 residues. The V end lost 1 base, the J end lost 0 bases, and 11 bases lay between the germline ends. The germline CDR1 and CDR2 sequences are SGHVS and FQNEAQ. CDR3 nucleotides: TGTGCCAGCAGCTTAGGAGTTGGGGCCAGCACAGATACGCAGTATTTT. It is translated as CASSLGVGASTDTQYF.

This clonotype was counted at least ten times. This sequence joins TRBV28 and TRBJ2-7; maybe TRBD2 (5 bases). The germline gives CDR1 MDHEN, CDR2 SYDVKM. V was clipped by 4 bases and J by 7 bases, with 17 bases between them. This CDR3 has 14 amino acids. CDR3 residues: CASSYGEHGFEQYV. CDR3 bases: TGTGCCAGCAGTTACGGGGAACATGGGTTTGAGCAGTACGTC.

This clonotype was observed at least ten times. This chain's CDR3 is CSAMRPGTGANVLTF. CDR3 coding DNA: TGCAGTGCTATGAGACCCGGAACTGGGGCCAACGTCCTGACTTTC. The chain recombines TRBV20-1 with TRBJ2-6, with D unresolved. Germline CDR1 DFQATT, CDR2 SNEGSKA (reference sequence). The CDR3 runs to 15 residues. V lost 4 bases and J lost 2, with 12 bases in between.

This clonotype occurred many times. The CDR3 here is CATSREGPLYNSPLHF. The CDR3 DNA reads TGTGCCACCAGCAGAGAGGGCCCGCTTTATAATTCACCCCTCCACTTT. This chain uses TRBV15 with TRBJ1-6; unclear D gene. The CDR3 totals 16 residues. Germline V gene data show CDR1 as LNHNV and CDR2 as YYDKDF (reference sequence). V lost 0 bases, J lost 4 bases, and 10 bases lay in between.

At least ten counts were recorded for this clonotype. This chain joins TRBV5-5 and TRBJ1-1, with TRBD1 identical over 7 bases. The CDR3 has 15 amino acids. From germline, CDR1 is SGHKS and CDR2 YYEKEE (reference sequence). With 3 bases clipped from V and 4 bases from J, the junction kept 9 bases outside the gene matches. The CDR3 is CASSSFLRDSTEAFF. The CDR3 bases are TGTGCCAGCAGCTCCTTTCTCCGGGACAGCACTGAAGCTTTCTTT.

This clonotype was observed at least ten times. V and J are TRBV20-1 and TRBJ1-2; 7 bases are shared with TRBD1. Germline CDR1 DFQATT, CDR2 SNEGSKA (reference sequence). The CDR3 is 13 amino acids. The J segment lost 2 bases and the V segment lost 5 bases, leaving 5 bases of the junction unmatched. The CDR3 nucleotides are TGCAGTGCTTCCCCGGGACAGAACTATGGCTACACCTTC. Translation: CSASPGQNYGYTF.